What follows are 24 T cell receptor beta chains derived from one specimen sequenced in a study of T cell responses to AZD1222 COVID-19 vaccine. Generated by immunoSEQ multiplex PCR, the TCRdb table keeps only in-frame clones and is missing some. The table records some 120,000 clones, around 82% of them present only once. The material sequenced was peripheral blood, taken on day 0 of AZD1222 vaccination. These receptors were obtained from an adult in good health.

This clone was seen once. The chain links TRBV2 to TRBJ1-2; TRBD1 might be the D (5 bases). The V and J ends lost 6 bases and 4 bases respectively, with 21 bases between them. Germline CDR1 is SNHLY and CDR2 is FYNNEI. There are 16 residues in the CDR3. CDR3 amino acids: CASRREGEGWTYGYTF. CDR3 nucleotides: TGTGCCAGCAGGAGGGAAGGGGAGGGATGGACCTATGGCTACACCTTC. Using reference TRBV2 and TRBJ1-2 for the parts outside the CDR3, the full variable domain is EPEVTQTPSHQVTQMGQEVILRCVPISNHLYFYWYRQILGQKVEFLVSFYNNEISEKSEIFDDQFSVERPDGSNFTLKIRSTKLEDSAMYFCASRREGEGWTYGYTFGSGTRLTVV.

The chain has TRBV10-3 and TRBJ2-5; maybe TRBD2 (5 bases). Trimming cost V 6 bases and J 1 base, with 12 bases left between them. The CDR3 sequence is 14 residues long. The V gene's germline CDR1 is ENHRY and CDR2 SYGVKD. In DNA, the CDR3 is TGTGCCATCAGGCCCGGACGGGGCCAAGAGACCCAGTACTTC. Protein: CAIRPGRGQETQYF.

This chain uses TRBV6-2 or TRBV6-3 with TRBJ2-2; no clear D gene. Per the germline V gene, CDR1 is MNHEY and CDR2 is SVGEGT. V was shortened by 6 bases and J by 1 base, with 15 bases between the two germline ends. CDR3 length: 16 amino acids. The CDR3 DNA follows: TGTGCCAGCAGCCCTAGGGCCAAACAGAACACCGGGGAGCTGTTTTTT. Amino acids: CASSPRAKQNTGELFF.

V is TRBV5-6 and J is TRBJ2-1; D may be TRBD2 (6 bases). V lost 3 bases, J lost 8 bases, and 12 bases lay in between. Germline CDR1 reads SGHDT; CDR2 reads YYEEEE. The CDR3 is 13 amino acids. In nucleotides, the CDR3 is TGTGCCAGCAGCTACCGGGACTCAGATGAGCAGTTCTTC. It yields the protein CASSYRDSDEQFF.

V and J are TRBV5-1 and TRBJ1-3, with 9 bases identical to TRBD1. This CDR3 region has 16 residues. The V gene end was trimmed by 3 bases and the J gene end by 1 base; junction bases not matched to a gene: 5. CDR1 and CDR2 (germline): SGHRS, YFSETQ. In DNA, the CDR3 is TGCGCCAGCAGCTCGCGGGGACAGGGTTCTGGAAACACCATATATTTT. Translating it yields CASSSRGQGSGNTIYF.

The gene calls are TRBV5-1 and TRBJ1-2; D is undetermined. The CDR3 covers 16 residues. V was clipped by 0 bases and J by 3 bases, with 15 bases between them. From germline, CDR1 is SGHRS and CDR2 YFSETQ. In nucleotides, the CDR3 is TGCGCCAGCAGCTTGGGGGCAGCGGAAACGGACTATGGCTACACCTTC. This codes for CASSLGAAETDYGYTF.

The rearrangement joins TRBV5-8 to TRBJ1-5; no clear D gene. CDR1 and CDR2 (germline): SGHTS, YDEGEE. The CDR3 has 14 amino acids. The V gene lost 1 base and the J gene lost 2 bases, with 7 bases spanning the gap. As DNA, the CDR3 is TGTGCCAGCAGCTTGCGGGGTCGCAATCAGCCCCAGCATTTT. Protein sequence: CASSLRGRNQPQHF.

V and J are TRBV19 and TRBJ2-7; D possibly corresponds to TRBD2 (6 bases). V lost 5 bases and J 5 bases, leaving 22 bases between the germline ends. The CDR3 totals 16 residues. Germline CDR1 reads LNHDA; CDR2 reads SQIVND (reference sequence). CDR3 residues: CASSPGGGGLRDEQYF. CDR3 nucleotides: TGTGCCAGTAGTCCCGGGGGTGGCGGTCTTCGTGACGAGCAGTACTTC.

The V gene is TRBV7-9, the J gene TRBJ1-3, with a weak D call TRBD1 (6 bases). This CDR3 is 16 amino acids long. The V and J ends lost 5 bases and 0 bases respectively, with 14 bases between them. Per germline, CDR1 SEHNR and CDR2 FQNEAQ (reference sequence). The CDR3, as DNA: TGTGCCAGCAGCCCAGACAGGCGTTCCTCTGGAAACACCATATATTTT. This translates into CASSPDRRSSGNTIYF.

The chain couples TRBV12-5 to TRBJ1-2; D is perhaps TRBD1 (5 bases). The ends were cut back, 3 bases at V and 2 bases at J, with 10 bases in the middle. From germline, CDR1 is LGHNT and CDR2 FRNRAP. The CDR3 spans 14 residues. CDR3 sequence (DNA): TGTGCTAGTGGTTTTGGGACGGCGAACTATGGCTACACCTTC. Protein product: CASGFGTANYGYTF.

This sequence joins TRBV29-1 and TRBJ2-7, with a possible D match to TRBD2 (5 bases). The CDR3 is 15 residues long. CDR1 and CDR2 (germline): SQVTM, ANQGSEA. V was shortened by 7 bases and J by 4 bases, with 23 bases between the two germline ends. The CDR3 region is CSGGKFLGASYEQYF. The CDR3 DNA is TGCAGCGGGGGAAAGTTTTTGGGAGCTTCTTACGAGCAGTACTTC.

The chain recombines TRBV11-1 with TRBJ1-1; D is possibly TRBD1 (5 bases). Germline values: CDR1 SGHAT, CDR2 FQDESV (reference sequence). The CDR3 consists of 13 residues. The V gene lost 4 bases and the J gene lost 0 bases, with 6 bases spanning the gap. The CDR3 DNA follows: TGTGCCAGCAGCTACAGGATGAACACTGAAGCTTTCTTT. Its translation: CASSYRMNTEAFF.

The CDR3 DNA is TGCAGCGTTGCCACAGGGTACGCCTACGAGCAGTACTTC. This gives the protein CSVATGYAYEQYF. The gene calls are TRBV29-1 and TRBJ2-7; perhaps TRBD1 as D (6 bases). CDR1 and CDR2 from the germline V gene are SQVTM and ANQGSEA. The CDR3 has 13 residues. Trimming left V 4 bases short and J 2 bases short, with 12 bases between.

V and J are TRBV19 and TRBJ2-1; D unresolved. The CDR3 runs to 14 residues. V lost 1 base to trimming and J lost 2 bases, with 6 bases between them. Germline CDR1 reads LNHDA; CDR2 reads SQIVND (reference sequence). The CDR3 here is CASSIAYTYNEQFF. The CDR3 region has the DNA TGTGCCAGTAGTATAGCATATACCTACAATGAGCAGTTCTTC.

The CDR3 spells CASSSGTHDSWFF. CDR3 in DNA: TGTGCCAGCAGCAGTGGGACACACGATTCCTGGTTCTTC. The chain has TRBV2 and TRBJ2-1; the D gene is possibly TRBD1 (6 bases). The CDR3 runs 13 residues. The V end was cut by 6 bases, the J end by 15 bases, with 21 bases between. The germline V gene has CDR1 SNHLY and CDR2 FYNNEI.

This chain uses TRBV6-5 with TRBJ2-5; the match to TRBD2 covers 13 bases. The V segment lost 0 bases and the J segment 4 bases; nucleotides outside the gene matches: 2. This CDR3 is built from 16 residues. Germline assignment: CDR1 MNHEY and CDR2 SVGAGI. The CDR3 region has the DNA TGTGCCAGCAGTTACTCCAGACTAGCGGGAGGAGAGACCCAGTACTTC. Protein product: CASSYSRLAGGETQYF.

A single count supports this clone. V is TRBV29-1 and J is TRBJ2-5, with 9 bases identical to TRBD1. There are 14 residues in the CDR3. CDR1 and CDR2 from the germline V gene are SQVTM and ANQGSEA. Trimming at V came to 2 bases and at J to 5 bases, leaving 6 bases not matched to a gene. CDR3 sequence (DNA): TGCAGCGTTGAAAACACAGGGACAGGGGAGACCCAGTACTTC. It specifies CSVENTGTGETQYF.

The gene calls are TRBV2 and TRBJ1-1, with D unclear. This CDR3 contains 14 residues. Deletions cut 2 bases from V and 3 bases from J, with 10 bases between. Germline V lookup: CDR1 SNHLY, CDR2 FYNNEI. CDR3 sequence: CASSESQAYTEAFF. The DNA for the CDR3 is TGTGCCAGCAGTGAATCCCAGGCTTACACTGAAGCTTTCTTT.

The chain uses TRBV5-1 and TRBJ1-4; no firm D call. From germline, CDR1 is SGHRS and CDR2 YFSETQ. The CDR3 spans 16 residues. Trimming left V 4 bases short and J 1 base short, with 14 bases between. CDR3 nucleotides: TGCGCCAGCAGCCGGCAAGGCGGGAGAACTAATGAAAAACTGTTTTTT. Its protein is CASSRQGGRTNEKLFF.

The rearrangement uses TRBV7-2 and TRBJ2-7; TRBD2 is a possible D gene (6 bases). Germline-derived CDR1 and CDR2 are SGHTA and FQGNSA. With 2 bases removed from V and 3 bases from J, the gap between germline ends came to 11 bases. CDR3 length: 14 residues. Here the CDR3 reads CASSLTGDLYEQYF. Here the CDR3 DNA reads TGTGCCAGCAGCTTAACGGGGGACCTCTACGAGCAGTACTTC.

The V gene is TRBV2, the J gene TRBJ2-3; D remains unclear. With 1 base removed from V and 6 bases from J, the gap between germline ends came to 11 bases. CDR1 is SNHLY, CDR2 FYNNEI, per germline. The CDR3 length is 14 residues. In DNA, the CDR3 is TGTGCCAGCAGTGAAGGGAGAACTTCGGATACGCAGTATTTT. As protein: CASSEGRTSDTQYF.

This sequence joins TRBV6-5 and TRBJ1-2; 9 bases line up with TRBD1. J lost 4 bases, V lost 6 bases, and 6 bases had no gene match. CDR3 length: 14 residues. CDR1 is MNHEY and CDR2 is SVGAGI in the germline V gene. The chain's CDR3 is CASSRTGVGYGYTF. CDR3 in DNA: TGTGCCAGCAGCCGGACAGGGGTCGGCTATGGCTACACCTTC.

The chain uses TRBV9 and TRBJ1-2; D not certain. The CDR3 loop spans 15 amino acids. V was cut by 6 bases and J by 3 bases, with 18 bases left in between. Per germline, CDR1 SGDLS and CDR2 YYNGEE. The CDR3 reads CASNGAPGGDYGYTF. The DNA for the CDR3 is TGTGCCAGCAACGGAGCCCCAGGTGGAGACTATGGCTACACCTTC.

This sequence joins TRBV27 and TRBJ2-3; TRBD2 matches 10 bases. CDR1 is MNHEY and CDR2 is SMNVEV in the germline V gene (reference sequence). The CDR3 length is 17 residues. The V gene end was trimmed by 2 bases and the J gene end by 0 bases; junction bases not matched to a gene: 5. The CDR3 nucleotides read TGTGCCAGCAGTTTACGAGCGGGGGGGACTAGCACAGATACGCAGTATTTT. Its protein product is CASSLRAGGTSTDTQYF.